The present TCR beta chain was sequenced within a study of T-cell reconstitution after alpha-beta-depleted transplantation in children. Study conclusions and caveats: In patients about two months after transplant, alpha-beta T cells reportedly arose from several hundred expanded graft clones. Fresh T-cell production supplied most of the T-cell counts and diversity seen one year after transplant. At day 60, the high TCRbeta diversity found in some patients originated from recipient T cells and thymic progenitors that had survived.

Worth noting for this clonotype: Antigen: not known.

V gave up 1 base and J gave up 3 bases; unmatched junction bases: 5. This CDR3 has 16 residues. CDR1 and CDR2 (germline): SGHRS, YFSETQ. Library preparation (for TCRbeta) was performed with unique molecular identifiers. TCRdb independently ran MiXCR on the PCR reads; one entry per CDR3 protein. The sample lists 450,000 to 550,000 distinct CDR3 sequences, more than 9.5% occurring once. Sample: PBMCs, mostly from graft donor cells, taken 180 days after TCRalphabeta/CD19-depleted stem cell transplant. This TCR was recovered from a female patient between 2 and 15 years old who had a stem cell transplant for aplastic anemia, so the T cells may come from the graft donor. This rearrangement joins TRBV5-1 to TRBJ2-3; TRBD2 aligns across 10 bases. DNA of the CDR3: TGCGCCAGCAGCTTGAGGACTAGCGGCGTAACAGATACGCAGTATTTT. Its translation is CASSLRTSGVTDTQYF.